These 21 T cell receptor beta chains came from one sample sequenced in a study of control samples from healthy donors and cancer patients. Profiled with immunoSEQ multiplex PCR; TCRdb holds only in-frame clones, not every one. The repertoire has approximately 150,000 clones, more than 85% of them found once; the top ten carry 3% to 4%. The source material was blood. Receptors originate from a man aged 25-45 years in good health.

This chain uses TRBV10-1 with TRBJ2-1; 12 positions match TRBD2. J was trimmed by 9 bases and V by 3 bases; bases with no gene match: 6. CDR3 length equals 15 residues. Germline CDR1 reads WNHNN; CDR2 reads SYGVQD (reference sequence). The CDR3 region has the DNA TGCGCCAGCAGTGAAGGGACTAGCGGGCGGGGTGAGCAGTTCTTC. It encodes CASSEGTSGRGEQFF.

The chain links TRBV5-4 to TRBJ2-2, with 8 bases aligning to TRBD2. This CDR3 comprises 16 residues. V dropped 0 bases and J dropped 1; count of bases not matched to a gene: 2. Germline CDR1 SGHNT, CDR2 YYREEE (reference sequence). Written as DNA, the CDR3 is TGTGCCAGCAGCTTGGCCACTAGCGGGAACACCGGGGAGCTGTTTTTT. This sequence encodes CASSLATSGNTGELFF.

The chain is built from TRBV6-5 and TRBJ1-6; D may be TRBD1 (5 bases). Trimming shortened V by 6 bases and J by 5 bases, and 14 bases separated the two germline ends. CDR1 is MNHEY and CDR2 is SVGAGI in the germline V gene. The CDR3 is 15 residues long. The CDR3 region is CASRARRGDNSPLHF. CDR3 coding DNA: TGTGCCAGCAGGGCGCGTCGGGGGGATAATTCACCCCTCCACTTT.

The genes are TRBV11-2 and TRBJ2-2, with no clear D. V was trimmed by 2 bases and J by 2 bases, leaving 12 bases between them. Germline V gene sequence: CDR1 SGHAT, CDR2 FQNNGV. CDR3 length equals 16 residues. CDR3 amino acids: CASSLRAGFNTGELFF. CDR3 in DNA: TGTGCCAGCAGCTTAAGGGCCGGGTTTAACACCGGGGAGCTGTTTTTT.

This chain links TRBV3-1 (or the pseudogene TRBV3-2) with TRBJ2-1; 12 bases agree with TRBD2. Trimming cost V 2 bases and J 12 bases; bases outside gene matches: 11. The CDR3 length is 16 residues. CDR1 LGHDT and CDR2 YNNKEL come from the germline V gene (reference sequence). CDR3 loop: CASSQKRLAGAVRQFF. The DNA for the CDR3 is TGTGCCAGCAGCCAAAAAAGACTAGCGGGGGCGGTACGGCAGTTCTTC.

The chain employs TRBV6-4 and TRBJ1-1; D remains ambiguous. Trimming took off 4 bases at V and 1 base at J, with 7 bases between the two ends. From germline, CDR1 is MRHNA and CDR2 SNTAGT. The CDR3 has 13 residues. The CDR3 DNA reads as TGTGCCAGCAGTGCCGAGTCGAACACTGAAGCTTTCTTT. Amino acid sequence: CASSAESNTEAFF.

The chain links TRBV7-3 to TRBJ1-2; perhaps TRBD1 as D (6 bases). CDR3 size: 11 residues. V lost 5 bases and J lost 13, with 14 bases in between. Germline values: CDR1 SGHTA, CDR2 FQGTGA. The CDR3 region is CASSHNRACTF. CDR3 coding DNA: TGTGCCAGCAGCCATAACAGGGCTTGCACCTTC.

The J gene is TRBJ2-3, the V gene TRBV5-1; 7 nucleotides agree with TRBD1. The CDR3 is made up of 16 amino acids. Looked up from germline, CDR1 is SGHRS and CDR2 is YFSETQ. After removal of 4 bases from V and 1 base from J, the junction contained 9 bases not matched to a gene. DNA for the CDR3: TGCGCCAGCAGCAGTCGACAGGGAACAGGCACAGATACGCAGTATTTT. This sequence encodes CASSSRQGTGTDTQYF.

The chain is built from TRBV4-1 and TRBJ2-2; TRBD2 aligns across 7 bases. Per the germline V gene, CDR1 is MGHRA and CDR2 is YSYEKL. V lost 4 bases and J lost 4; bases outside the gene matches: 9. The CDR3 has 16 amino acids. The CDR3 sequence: CASSPLGGGPTGELFF. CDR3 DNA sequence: TGCGCCAGCAGCCCCCTTGGGGGGGGACCCACCGGGGAGCTGTTTTTT.

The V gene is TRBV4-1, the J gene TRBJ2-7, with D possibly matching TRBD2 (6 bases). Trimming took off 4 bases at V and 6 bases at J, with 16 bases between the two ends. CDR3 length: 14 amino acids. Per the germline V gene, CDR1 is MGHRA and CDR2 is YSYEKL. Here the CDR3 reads CASSPGGGVGEQYF. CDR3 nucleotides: TGCGCCAGCAGCCCCGGAGGAGGGGTGGGCGAGCAGTACTTC.

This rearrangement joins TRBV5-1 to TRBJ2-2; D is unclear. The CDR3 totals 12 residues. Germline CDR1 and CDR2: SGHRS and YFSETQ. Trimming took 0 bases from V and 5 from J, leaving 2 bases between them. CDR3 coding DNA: TGCGCCAGCAGCTTGGCAACCGGGGAGCTGTTTTTT. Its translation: CASSLATGELFF. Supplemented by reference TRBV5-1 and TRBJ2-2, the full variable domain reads KAGVTQTPRYLIKTRGQQVTLSCSPISGHRSVSWYQQTPGQGLQFLFEYFSETQRNKGNFPGRFSGRQFSNSRSEMNVSTLELGDSALYLCASSLATGELFFGEGSRLTVL.

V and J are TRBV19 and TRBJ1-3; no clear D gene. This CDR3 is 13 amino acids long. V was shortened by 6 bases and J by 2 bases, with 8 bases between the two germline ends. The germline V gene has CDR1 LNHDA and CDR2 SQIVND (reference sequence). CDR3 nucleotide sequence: TGTGCCAGTAGAGCGGCAACTGGAAACACCATATATTTT. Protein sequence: CASRAATGNTIYF.

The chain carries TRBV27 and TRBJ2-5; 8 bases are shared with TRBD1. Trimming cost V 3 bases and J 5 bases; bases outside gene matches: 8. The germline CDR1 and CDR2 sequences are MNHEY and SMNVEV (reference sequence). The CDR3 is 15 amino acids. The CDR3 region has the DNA TGTGCCAGCAGTTTGCGGGCAGGGGGCAGGGAGACCCAGTACTTC. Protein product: CASSLRAGGRETQYF.

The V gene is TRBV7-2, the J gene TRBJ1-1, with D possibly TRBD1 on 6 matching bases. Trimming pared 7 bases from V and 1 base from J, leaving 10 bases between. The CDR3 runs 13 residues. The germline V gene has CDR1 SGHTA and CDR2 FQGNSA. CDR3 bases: TGTGCCAGCAAGGGACACCCGAACACTGAAGCTTTCTTT. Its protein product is CASKGHPNTEAFF.

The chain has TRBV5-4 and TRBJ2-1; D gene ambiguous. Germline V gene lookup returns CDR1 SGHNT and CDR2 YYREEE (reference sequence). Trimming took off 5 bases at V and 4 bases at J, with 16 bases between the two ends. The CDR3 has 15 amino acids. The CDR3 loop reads CASSFPRNKYNEQFF. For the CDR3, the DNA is TGTGCCAGCAGTTTCCCACGGAATAAGTACAATGAGCAGTTCTTC.

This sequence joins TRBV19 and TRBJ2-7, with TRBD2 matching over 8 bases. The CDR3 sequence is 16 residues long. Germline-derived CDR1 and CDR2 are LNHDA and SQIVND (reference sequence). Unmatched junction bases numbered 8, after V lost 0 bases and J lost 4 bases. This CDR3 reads CASSIDHWRGEYEQYF. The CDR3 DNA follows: TGTGCCAGTAGTATAGATCATTGGCGGGGGGAATACGAGCAGTACTTC.

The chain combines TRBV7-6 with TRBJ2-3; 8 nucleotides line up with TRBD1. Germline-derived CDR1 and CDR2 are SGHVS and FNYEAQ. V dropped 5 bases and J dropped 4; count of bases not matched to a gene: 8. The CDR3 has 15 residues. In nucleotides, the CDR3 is TGTGCCAGCAGCCCAGGGACAGGCGGGGCAGATACGCAGTATTTT. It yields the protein CASSPGTGGADTQYF.

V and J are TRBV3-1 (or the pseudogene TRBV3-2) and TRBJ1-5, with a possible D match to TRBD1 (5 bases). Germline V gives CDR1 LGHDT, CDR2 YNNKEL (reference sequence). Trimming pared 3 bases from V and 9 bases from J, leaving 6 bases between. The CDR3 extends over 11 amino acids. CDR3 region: CASSQGGPQHF. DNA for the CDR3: TGTGCCAGCAGCCAGGGGGGGCCCCAGCATTTT.

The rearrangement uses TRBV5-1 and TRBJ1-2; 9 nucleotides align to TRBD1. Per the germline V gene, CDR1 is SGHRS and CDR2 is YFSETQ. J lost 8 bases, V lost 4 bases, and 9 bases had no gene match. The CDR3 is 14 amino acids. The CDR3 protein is CASSVGQGIGGYTF. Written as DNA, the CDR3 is TGCGCCAGCAGCGTAGGACAGGGGATAGGAGGCTACACCTTC.

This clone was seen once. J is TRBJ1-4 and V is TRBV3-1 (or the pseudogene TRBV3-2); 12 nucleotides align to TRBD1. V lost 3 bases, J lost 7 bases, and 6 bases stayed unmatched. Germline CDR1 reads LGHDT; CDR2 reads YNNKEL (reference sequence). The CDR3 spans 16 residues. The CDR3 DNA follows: TGTGCCAGCAGCCACGGGGACAGGGGGCGCGGTGAAAAACTGTTTTTT. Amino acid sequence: CASSHGDRGRGEKLFF.

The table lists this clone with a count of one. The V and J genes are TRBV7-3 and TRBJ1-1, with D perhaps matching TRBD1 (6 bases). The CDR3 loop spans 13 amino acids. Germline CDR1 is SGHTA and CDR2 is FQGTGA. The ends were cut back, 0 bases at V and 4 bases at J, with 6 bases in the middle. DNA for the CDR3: TGTGCCAGCAGCTTAACAGGGGGCACTGAAGCTTTCTTT. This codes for CASSLTGGTEAFF.